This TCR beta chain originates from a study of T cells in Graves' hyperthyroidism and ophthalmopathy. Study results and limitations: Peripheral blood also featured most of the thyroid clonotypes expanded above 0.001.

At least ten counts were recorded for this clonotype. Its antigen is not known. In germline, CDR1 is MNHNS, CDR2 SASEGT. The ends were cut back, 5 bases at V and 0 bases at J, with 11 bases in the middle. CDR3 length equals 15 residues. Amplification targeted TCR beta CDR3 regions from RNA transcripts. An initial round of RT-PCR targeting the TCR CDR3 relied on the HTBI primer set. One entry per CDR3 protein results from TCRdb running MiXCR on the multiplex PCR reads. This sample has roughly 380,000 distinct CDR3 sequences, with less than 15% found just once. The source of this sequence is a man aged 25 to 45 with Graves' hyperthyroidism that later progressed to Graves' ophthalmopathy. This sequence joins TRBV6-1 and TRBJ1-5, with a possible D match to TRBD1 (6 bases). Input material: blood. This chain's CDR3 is CASSPGTNSNQPQHF. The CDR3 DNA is TGTGCCAGCAGTCCCGGGACAAATAGCAATCAGCCCCAGCATTTT.